The 20 T cell receptor beta chains below all came from one sample that was sequenced in a study of OX40 agonist ivuxolimab in advanced cancers. Assay: immunoSEQ multiplex PCR; the TCRdb copy retains only in-frame clones and omits some. Among roughly 99,000 clones listed, under 95% were seen once. The material was CD4+ or CD8+ T cells sorted from blood, obtained in a trial of the OX40 agonist ivuxolimab. All receptors derive from an adult with an advanced solid tumor such as melanoma, head and neck, liver or kidney cancer.

This chain joins TRBV6-4 and TRBJ1-1; D not certain. CDR1 and CDR2 (germline): MRHNA, SNTAGT. Trimming shortened V by 10 bases and J by 0 bases, and 12 bases separated the two germline ends. This CDR3 has 13 amino acids. Written as DNA, the CDR3 is TGTGCCACCAAGCAACGGATGAACACTGAAGCTTTCTTT. Translating it yields CATKQRMNTEAFF.

This sequence joins TRBV7-9 and TRBJ1-1; D remains unclear. The CDR3 contains 15 residues. V was trimmed by 5 bases and J by 1 base, leaving 14 bases between them. CDR1 is SEHNR and CDR2 is FQNEAQ in the germline V gene (reference sequence). This chain's CDR3 is CASSQKWTANTEAFF. For the CDR3, the DNA is TGTGCCAGCAGCCAAAAATGGACGGCGAACACTGAAGCTTTCTTT.

The V and J genes are TRBV19 and TRBJ1-2, with D tentatively TRBD1 (5 bases). From germline, CDR1 is LNHDA and CDR2 SQIVND (reference sequence). Trimming shortened V by 3 bases and J by 8 bases, and 19 bases separated the two germline ends. The length of the CDR3 is 15 residues. CDR3 sequence (DNA): TGTGCCAGTAGTATGACCGTTGGCCAGGGATCCGGCTACACCTTC. Translation: CASSMTVGQGSGYTF.

The CDR3 bases are TGCAGTGGCTTAAGCTCCTACGAGCAGTACTTC. It is translated as CSGLSSYEQYF. The J gene is TRBJ2-7, the V gene TRBV20-1; no definite D call. The CDR3 runs 11 residues. The germline CDR1 and CDR2 sequences are DFQATT and SNEGSKA (reference sequence). Trimming stripped 7 bases from V and 0 bases from J, with 7 bases between.

This sequence joins TRBV5-6 and TRBJ1-1; D ambiguous. Germline V lookup: CDR1 SGHDT, CDR2 YYEEEE. Trimming took off 4 bases at V and 1 base at J, with 11 bases between the two ends. The CDR3 is made up of 14 amino acids. CDR3 sequence reads: CASSPGYKNTEAFF. CDR3 DNA: TGTGCCAGCAGCCCGGGGTACAAGAACACTGAAGCTTTCTTT.

V is TRBV5-6 and J is TRBJ2-7; 11 nucleotides agree with TRBD2. CDR1 and CDR2 from the germline V gene are SGHDT and YYEEEE. CDR3 size: 15 residues. V shed 3 bases, J shed 2 bases, and the junction held 4 bases outside the gene matches. The CDR3 protein is CASSSGLAVTYEQYF. Here the CDR3 DNA reads TGTGCCAGCAGCTCGGGACTAGCGGTAACCTACGAGCAGTACTTC.

V usage is TRBV2 and J usage is TRBJ2-1; perhaps TRBD1 as D (6 bases). Trimming pared 7 bases from V and 2 bases from J, leaving 15 bases between. Germline V gives CDR1 SNHLY, CDR2 FYNNEI. The CDR3 length is 15 residues. Here the CDR3 reads CASKWDGTTYNEQFF. CDR3 DNA sequence: TGTGCCAGCAAATGGGACGGGACAACCTACAATGAGCAGTTCTTC.

The chain carries TRBV5-1 and TRBJ2-3, with 7 bases fitting TRBD2. The CDR3 covers 15 residues. With 7 bases clipped from V and 4 bases from J, the junction kept 12 bases outside the gene matches. In germline, CDR1 is SGHRS, CDR2 YFSETQ. The DNA of the CDR3 is TGCGCCAGCGGCCCGGGCGGGAGTCGGTCAGATACGCAGTATTTT. This gives the protein CASGPGGSRSDTQYF.

The J gene is TRBJ1-5, the V gene TRBV19, with D possibly matching TRBD1 (6 bases). This CDR3 has 16 residues. V dropped 5 bases and J dropped 3 bases, with 17 bases sitting between them. CDR1 is LNHDA, CDR2 SQIVND, per germline (reference sequence). The CDR3 DNA sequence: TGTGCCAGTAGTCTAGGGACACCGAGAATCAATCAGCCCCAGCATTTT. Translation: CASSLGTPRINQPQHF.

This sequence joins TRBV27 and TRBJ2-5; 7 nucleotides line up with TRBD1. The V gene's germline CDR1 is MNHEY and CDR2 SMNVEV (reference sequence). This CDR3 region has 15 residues. The J segment lost 2 bases and the V segment lost 6 bases, leaving 9 bases of the junction unmatched. In DNA, the CDR3 is TGTGCCAGCAGCAAAGGGGACAGACAGCAAGAGACCCAGTACTTC. This sequence encodes CASSKGDRQQETQYF.

This clone was detected once. The chain couples TRBV7-2 to TRBJ2-3; D not certain. This CDR3 has 15 amino acids. Germline loops: CDR1 SGHTA, CDR2 FQGNSA. V was trimmed by 0 bases and J by 0 bases, leaving 7 bases between them. The DNA for the CDR3 is TGTGCCAGCAGCTTAGCGGTCGGCAGCACAGATACGCAGTATTTT. It is translated as CASSLAVGSTDTQYF.

This sequence joins TRBV6-1 and TRBJ1-2; weak D call: TRBD1 (5 bases). The CDR3 is 14 amino acids. The germline gives CDR1 MNHNS, CDR2 SASEGT. V was cut by 4 bases and J by 0 bases, with 9 bases left in between. The CDR3 here is CASSVDRTNYGYTF. The CDR3 DNA follows: TGTGCCAGCAGTGTCGACAGAACTAACTATGGCTACACCTTC.

The chain carries TRBV7-3 and TRBJ1-5, with a possible D match to TRBD1 (6 bases). The CDR3 consists of 14 residues. Trimming pared 5 bases from V and 7 bases from J, leaving 15 bases between. Germline V gene data show CDR1 as SGHTA and CDR2 as FQGTGA. The CDR3 reads CASSLKPGDQPQHF. For the CDR3, the DNA is TGTGCCAGCAGCCTAAAACCAGGGGACCAGCCCCAGCATTTT.

The chain combines TRBV14 with TRBJ2-5, with 8 bases fitting TRBD1. Germline trimming cut 5 bases from V and 11 bases from J; bases unmatched to any gene: 10. Germline V gives CDR1 SGHDN, CDR2 FVKESK. CDR3 length: 13 amino acids. The CDR3 DNA follows: TGTGCCAGCAGCGCCCGACAGGGGAGTGCGCAGTACTTC. Its protein is CASSARQGSAQYF.

This chain links TRBV28 with TRBJ1-1; D is possibly TRBD1 (5 bases). CDR1 and CDR2 from the germline V gene are MDHEN and SYDVKM. The CDR3 extends over 13 amino acids. The V end was cut by 7 bases, the J end by 1 base, with 10 bases between. The CDR3 region is CASISGGNTEAFF. The DNA of the CDR3 is TGTGCCAGCATTTCGGGGGGGAACACTGAAGCTTTCTTT.

This chain links TRBV7-3 with TRBJ2-2, with TRBD2 identical over 10 bases. Germline V gene sequence: CDR1 SGHTA, CDR2 FQGTGA. Unmatched junction bases numbered 10, after V lost 2 bases and J lost 7 bases. The CDR3 is 17 amino acids. DNA of the CDR3: TGTGCCAGCAGCTTATGGACCCTAGCGGGAGTTGACGGGGAGCTGTTTTTT. Protein product: CASSLWTLAGVDGELFF.

This rearrangement joins TRBV19 to TRBJ2-7; D may match TRBD1 or TRBD2 (5 bases each). V was shortened by 4 bases and J by 3 bases, with 13 bases between the two germline ends. This CDR3 spans 14 amino acids. Germline V gene data show CDR1 as LNHDA and CDR2 as SQIVND (reference sequence). CDR3 nucleotide sequence: TGTGCCAGTAGTAGGGACGGGGCCAACTACGAGCAGTACTTC. It codes for CASSRDGANYEQYF. Based on the CDR3 plus reference TRBV19 and TRBJ2-7, the full variable domain is DGGITQSPKYLFRKEGQNVTLSCEQNLNHDAMYWYRQDPGQGLRLIYYSQIVNDFQKGDIAEGYSVSREKKESFPLTVTSAQKNPTAFYLCASSRDGANYEQYFGPGTRLTVT.

CDR3 nucleotides: TGTGCCAGCAGTTCCCATGGCAACTCCTACGAGCAGTACTTC. Translated, it gives CASSSHGNSYEQYF. The chain links TRBV6-5 to TRBJ2-7; D is uncertain. V was cut by 4 bases and J by 0 bases, with 10 bases left in between. In germline, CDR1 is MNHEY, CDR2 SVGAGI. This CDR3 is built from 14 residues.

The chain joins TRBV28 to TRBJ2-3, with D possibly called TRBD1 or TRBD2 (6 bases each). V lost 8 bases, J lost 0 bases, and 15 bases lay in between. CDR1 and CDR2 (germline): MDHEN, SYDVKM. The CDR3 sequence is 15 residues long. The CDR3 protein is CASGSLGGSTDTQYF. CDR3 nucleotide sequence: TGTGCCAGCGGGAGTTTAGGGGGGAGCACAGATACGCAGTATTTT.

V gene TRBV5-1 combines with J gene TRBJ2-1, with 9 bases identical to TRBD2. Germline values: CDR1 SGHRS, CDR2 YFSETQ. This CDR3 contains 15 residues. With V trimmed by 0 bases and J by 5 bases, 3 bases remained unmatched. Written as DNA, the CDR3 is TGCGCCAGCAGCTTGGGACTAGCGGACCACAATGAGCAGTTCTTC. It specifies CASSLGLADHNEQFF.